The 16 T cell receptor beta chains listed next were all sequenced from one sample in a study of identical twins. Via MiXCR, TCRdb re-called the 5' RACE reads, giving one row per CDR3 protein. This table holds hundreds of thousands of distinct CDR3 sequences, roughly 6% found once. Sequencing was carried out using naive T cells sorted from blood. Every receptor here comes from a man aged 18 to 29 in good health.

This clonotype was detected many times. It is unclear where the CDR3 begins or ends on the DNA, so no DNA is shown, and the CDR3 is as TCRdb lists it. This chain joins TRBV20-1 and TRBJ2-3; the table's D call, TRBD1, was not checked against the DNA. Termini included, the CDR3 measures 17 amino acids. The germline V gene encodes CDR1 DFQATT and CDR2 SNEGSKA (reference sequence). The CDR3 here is CSARDSGQGFPTDTQYF.

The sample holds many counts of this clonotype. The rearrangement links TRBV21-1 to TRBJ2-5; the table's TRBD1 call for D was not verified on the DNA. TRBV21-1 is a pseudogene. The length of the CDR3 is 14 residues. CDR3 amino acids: CASSKEAGGETQYF. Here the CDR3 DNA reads TGTGCCAGCAGCAAAGAGGCAGGGGGAGAGACCCAGTACTTC.

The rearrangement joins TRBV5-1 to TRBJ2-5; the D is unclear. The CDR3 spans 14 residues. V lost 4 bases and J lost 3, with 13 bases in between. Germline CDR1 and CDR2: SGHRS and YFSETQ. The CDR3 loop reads CASSEGRREETQYF. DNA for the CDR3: TGCGCCAGCAGCGAAGGAAGAAGAGAAGAGACCCAGTACTTC.

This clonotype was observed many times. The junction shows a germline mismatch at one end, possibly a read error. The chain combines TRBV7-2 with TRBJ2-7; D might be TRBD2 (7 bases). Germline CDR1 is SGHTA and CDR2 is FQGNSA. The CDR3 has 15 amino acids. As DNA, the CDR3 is TGTGCCAGCAGCTTTCAACAGGGAGGGTCCTCCGAGCAGTACTTC. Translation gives CASSFQQGGSSEQYF.

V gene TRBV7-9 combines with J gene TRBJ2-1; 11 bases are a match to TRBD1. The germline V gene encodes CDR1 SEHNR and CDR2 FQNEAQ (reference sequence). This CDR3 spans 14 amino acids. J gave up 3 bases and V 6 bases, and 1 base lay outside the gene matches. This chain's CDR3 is CASRGQGDYNEQFF. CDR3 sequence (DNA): TGTGCCAGCAGGGGACAGGGGGACTACAATGAGCAGTTCTTC.

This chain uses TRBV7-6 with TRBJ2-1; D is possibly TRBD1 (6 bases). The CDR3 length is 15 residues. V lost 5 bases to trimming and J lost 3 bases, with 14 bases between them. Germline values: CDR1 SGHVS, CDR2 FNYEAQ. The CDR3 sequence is CASSPPGQIYNEQFF. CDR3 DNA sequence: TGTGCCAGCAGCCCCCCGGGACAAATCTACAATGAGCAGTTCTTC. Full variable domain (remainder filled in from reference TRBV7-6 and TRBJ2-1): GAGVSQSPRYKVTKRGQDVALRCDPISGHVSLYWYRQALGQGPEFLTYFNYEAQQDKSGLPNDRFSAERPEGSISTLTIQRTEQRDSAMYRCASSPPGQIYNEQFFGPGTRLTVL.

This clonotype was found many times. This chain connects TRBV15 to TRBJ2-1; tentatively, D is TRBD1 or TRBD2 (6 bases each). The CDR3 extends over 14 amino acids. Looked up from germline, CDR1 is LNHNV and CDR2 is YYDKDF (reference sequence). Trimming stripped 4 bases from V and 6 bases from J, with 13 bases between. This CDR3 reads CATSTGDWSNEQFF. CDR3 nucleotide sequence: TGTGCCACCAGCACAGGGGACTGGAGCAATGAGCAGTTCTTC.

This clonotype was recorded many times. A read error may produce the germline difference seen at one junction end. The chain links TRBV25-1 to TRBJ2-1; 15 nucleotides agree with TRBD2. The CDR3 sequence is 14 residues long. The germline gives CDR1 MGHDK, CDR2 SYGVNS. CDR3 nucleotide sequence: TGTGCCAGCCGAGGGACTAGCGGGAGGTTAAGTGAGCTCTTC. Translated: CASRGTSGRLSELF.

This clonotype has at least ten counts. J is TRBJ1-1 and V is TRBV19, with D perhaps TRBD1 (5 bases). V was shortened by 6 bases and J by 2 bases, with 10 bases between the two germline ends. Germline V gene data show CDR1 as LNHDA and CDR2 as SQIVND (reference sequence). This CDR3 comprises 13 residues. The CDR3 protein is CASSPRVNTEAFF. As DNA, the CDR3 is TGTGCCAGTAGCCCCAGGGTAAACACTGAAGCTTTCTTT.

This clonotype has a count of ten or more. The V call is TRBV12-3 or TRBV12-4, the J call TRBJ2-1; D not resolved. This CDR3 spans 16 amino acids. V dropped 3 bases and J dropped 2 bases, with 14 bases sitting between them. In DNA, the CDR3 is TGTGCCAGCAGTTTTCTTGACCCTCAAACCTACAATGAGCAGTTCTTC. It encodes CASSFLDPQTYNEQFF.

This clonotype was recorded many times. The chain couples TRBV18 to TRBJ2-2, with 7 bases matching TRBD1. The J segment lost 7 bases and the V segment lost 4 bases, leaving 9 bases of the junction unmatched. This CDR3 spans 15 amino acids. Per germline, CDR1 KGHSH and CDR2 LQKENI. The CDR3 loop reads CASSQEHRTGGELFF. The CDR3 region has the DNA TGTGCCAGCTCACAAGAGCACCGGACAGGCGGGGAGCTGTTTTTT. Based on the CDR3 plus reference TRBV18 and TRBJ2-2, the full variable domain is NAGVMQNPRHLVRRRGQEARLRCSPMKGHSHVYWYRQLPEEGLKFMVYLQKENIIDESGMPKERFSAEFPKEGPSILRIQQVVRGDSAAYFCASSQEHRTGGELFFGEGSRLTVL.

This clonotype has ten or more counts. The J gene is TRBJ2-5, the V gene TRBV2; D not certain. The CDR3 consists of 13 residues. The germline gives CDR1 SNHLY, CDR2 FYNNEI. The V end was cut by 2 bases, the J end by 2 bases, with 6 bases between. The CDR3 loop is CASSEPQQETQYF. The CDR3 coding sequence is TGTGCCAGCAGTGAACCACAGCAAGAGACCCAGTACTTC.

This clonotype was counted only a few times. CDR3 in amino acids: CASSLVRRPTDTQYF. CDR3 in DNA: TGTGCCAGCAGCTTAGTACGGCGGCCCACAGATACGCAGTATTTT. The V gene is TRBV11-2, the J gene TRBJ2-3; no clear D gene. There are 15 residues in the CDR3. Between the trimmed V and J ends, which lost 1 base and 2 bases, there was a span of 10 bases. Germline assignment: CDR1 SGHAT and CDR2 FQNNGV. The full variable domain, completed using reference TRBV11-2 and TRBJ2-3, is EAGVAQSPRYKIIEKRQSVAFWCNPISGHATLYWYQQILGQGPKLLIQFQNNGVVDDSQLPKDRFSAERLKGVDSTLKIQPAKLEDSAVYLCASSLVRRPTDTQYFGPGTRLTVL.

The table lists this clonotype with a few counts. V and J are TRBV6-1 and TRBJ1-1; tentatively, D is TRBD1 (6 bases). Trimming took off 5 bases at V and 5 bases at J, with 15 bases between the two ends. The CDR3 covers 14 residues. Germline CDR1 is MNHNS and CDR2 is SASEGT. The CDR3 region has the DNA TGTGCCAGCAGTCGTGGGGGCAGGTGGACTGAAGCTTTCTTT. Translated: CASSRGGRWTEAFF.

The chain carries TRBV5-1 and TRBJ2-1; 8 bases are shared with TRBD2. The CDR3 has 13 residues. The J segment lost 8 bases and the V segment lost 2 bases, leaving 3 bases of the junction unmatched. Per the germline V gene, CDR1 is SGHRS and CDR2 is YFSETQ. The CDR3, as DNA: TGCGCCAGCAGCTTCGGGCGGGAGGATGAGCAGTTCTTC. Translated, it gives CASSFGREDEQFF.

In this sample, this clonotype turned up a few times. CDR3 coding DNA: TGCAGTGCTAAGGACAGGGCCATGACTGAAGCTTTCTTT. Encoded protein: CSAKDRAMTEAFF. This chain links TRBV20-1 with TRBJ1-1; 8 nucleotides align to TRBD1. CDR1 and CDR2 (germline): DFQATT, SNEGSKA (reference sequence). The ends lost 4 bases at V and 5 bases at J; junction bases unmatched: 6. This CDR3 is 13 amino acids long.